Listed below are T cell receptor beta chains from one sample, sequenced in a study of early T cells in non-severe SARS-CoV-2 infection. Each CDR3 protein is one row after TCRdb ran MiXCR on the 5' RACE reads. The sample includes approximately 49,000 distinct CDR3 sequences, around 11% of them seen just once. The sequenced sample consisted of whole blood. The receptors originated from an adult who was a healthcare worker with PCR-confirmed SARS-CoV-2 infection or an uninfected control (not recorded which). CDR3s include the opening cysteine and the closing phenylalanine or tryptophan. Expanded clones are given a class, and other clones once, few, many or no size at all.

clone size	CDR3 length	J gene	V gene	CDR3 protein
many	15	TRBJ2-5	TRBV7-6	CASRPTSGFSRTQYF
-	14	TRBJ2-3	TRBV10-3	CAISEIASTDTQYF
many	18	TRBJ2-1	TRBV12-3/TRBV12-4	CASRPRLAGDPRWNEQFF
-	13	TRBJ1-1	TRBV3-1	CASSQRGANEAFF
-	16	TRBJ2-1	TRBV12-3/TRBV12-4	CASRRTASGSLNEQFF
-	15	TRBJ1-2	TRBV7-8	CASSLADRGGYGYTF
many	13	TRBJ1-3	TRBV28	CASSHGQGSTIYF
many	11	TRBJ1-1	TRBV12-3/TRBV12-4	CASSPDSEAFF
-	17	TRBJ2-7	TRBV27	CASSLGTGELISYEQYF
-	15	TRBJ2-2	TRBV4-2	CASSPGVTNTGELFF
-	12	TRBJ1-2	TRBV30	CAWSVGGHRYTF
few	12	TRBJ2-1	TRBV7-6	CASSFDWDEQFF
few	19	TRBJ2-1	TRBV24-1	CATSDLDRTGGYFRYEQFF
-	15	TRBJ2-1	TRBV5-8	CASIRGASSYNEQFF
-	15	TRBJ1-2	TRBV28	CASSLPGFSSYGYTF
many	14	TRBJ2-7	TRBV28	CASSSYRQPYEQYF
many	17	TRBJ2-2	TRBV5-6	CASSLVAGGPRTGELFF
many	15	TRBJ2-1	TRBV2	CASSERTSLDGEQFF
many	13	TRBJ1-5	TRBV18	CASSPDRNQPQHF
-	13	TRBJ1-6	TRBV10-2	CASNEGYNSPLHF
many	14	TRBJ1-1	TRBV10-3	CAISESKFSTEAFF
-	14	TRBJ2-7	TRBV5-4	CASSLRQGSSEQYF
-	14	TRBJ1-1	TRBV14	CASSQTGASTEAFF
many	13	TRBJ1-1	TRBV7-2	CASRLGQGIAAFF
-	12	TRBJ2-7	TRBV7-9	CASSRDTLEQYF
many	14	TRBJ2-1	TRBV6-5	CASSYGRHGDEQFF
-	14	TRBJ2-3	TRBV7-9	CASSPSKSGDTQYF
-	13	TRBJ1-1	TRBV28	CASTPQRVGKAFF
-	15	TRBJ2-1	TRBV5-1	CASSLAGNPYNEQFF
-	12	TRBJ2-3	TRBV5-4	CASSSTAYTQYF
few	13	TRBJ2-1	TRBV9	CASSVLDRGEQFF